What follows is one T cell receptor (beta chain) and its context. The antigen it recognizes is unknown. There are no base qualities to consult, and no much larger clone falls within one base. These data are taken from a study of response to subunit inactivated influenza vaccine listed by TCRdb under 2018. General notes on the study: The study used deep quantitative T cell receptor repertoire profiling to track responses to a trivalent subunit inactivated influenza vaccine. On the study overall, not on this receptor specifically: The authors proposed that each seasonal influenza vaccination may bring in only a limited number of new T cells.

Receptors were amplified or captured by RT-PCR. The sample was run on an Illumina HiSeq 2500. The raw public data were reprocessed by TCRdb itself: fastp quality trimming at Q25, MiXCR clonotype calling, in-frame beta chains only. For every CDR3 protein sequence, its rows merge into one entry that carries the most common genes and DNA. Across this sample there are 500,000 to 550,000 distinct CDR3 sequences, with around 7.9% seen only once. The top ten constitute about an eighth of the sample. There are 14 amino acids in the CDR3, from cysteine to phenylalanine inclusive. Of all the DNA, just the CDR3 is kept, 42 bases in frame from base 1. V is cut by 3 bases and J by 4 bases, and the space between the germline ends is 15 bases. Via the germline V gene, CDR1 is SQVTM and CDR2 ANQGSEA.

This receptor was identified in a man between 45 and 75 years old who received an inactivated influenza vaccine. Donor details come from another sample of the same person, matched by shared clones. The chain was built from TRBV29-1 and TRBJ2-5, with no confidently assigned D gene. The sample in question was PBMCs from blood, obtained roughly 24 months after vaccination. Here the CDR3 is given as CSVEGGSIGETQYF. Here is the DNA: TGCAGCGTTGAGGGTGGGTCAATAGGAGAGACCCAGTACTTC.